These 22 T cell receptor beta chains were sequenced from one sample in a study of T cells in Graves' hyperthyroidism and ophthalmopathy. TCR beta CDR3 region amplification was performed from RNA transcripts. Using the HTBI primer set, a first-round RT-PCR was run on the TCR CDR3. From the multiplex PCR reads, TCRdb called clonotypes with MiXCR, one entry per CDR3 protein. The sample includes around 400,000 distinct CDR3 sequences, 12% to 15% seen only once; the top ten take roughly a fifth. The sequencing input was blood. These receptors all stem from a woman aged 60-75 years with Graves' ophthalmopathy.

Many counts were recorded for this clonotype. V gene TRBV3-1 combines with J gene TRBJ2-1; perhaps D is TRBD1 or TRBD2 (5 bases each). Trimming pared 4 bases from V and 7 bases from J, leaving 14 bases between. The CDR3 sequence is 14 residues long. Per germline, CDR1 LGHDT and CDR2 YNNKEL (reference sequence). For the CDR3, the DNA is TGTGCCAGCAGCCCGGGACGGATAATTAATGAGCAGTTCTTC. The encoded protein is CASSPGRIINEQFF.

CDR3 loop: CASRGTGRGILDTQYF. The CDR3 nucleotides read TGTGCCAGCAGGGGCACGGGCAGGGGAATATTAGATACGCAGTATTTT. The chain is built from TRBV6-1 and TRBJ2-3, with a tentative D call TRBD1 (6 bases). Per germline, CDR1 MNHNS and CDR2 SASEGT. CDR3 size: 16 residues. V lost 6 bases and J 5 bases, leaving 21 bases between the germline ends.

This clonotype was counted many times. CDR3 region: CSAPRTGLIYSNQPQHF. CDR3 DNA: TGCAGTGCGCCGCGGACAGGGTTGATCTATAGCAATCAGCCCCAGCATTTT. The chain is built from TRBV20-1 and TRBJ1-5; 8 bases align to TRBD1. This CDR3 has 17 amino acids. V trimming: 6 bases; J trimming: 0 bases; junction bases outside the gene matches: 13. The germline V gene encodes CDR1 DFQATT and CDR2 SNEGSKA (reference sequence).

Only a few counts were recorded for this clonotype. V and J are TRBV6-1 and TRBJ1-1; D possibly corresponds to TRBD1 (5 bases). This CDR3 spans 13 amino acids. Germline V gene sequence: CDR1 MNHNS, CDR2 SASEGT. V was shortened by 4 bases and J by 6 bases, with 12 bases between the two germline ends. For the CDR3, the DNA is TGTGCCAGCAGTGTGCCGGGACGCCCTGAAGCTTTCTTT. It specifies CASSVPGRPEAFF.

This clonotype has more than one count but fewer than ten. Germline and junction disagree at one end, which may indicate a read error. The chain carries TRBV20-1 and TRBJ1-5; 7 nucleotides match TRBD1. The CDR3 extends over 14 amino acids. CDR1 and CDR2 from the germline V gene are DFQATT and SNEGSKA (reference sequence). In nucleotides, the CDR3 is TGCAGTGCCACCGACAGGGCGGGAGAGCAGCCCCAGCGTTTT. Translation gives CSATDRAGEQPQRF.

This clonotype has ten or more counts. The chain employs TRBV3-1 and TRBJ1-1; 7 bases are a match to TRBD1. The germline CDR1 and CDR2 sequences are LGHDT and YNNKEL (reference sequence). The junction had 5 bases not matched to a gene; V was cut back by 0 bases and J by 1 base. The CDR3 is 16 residues long. The CDR3 loop is CASSQDAGTENTEAFF. The CDR3 DNA reads as TGTGCCAGCAGCCAAGACGCCGGGACAGAGAACACTGAAGCTTTCTTT.

The table lists this clonotype with many counts. The CDR3 sequence is CASGSTGTSGIYEQYF. In DNA form, the CDR3 reads TGTGCTAGTGGTTCAACCGGGACTAGCGGGATCTACGAGCAGTACTTC. The chain couples TRBV12-5 to TRBJ2-7, with 13 positions matching TRBD2. The germline gives CDR1 LGHNT, CDR2 FRNRAP. This CDR3 is built from 16 residues. Trimming at V came to 4 bases and at J to 3 bases, leaving 6 bases not matched to a gene.

The chain employs TRBV28 and TRBJ2-2, with 8 bases aligning to TRBD2. V was pared by 3 bases and J by 5 bases, with 2 bases of the junction left unmatched. The CDR3 has 14 residues. CDR1 is MDHEN, CDR2 SYDVKM, per germline. In DNA, the CDR3 is TGTGCCAGCAGTTTCATAGCGGGAACCGGGGAGCTGTTTTTT. Protein product: CASSFIAGTGELFF.

The table lists this clonotype with many counts. J is TRBJ2-1 and V is TRBV20-1, with TRBD1 matching over 8 bases. Germline CDR1 DFQATT, CDR2 SNEGSKA (reference sequence). Germline trimming cut 4 bases from V and 2 bases from J; bases unmatched to any gene: 1. This CDR3 spans 13 amino acids. The DNA for the CDR3 is TGCAGTGCTAACAGGGGGGCCTACAATGAGCAGTTCTTC. This translates into CSANRGAYNEQFF.

This chain links TRBV12-5 with TRBJ2-2; D gene uncertain. The CDR3 sequence is 13 residues long. V lost 0 bases and J 7 bases, leaving 6 bases between the germline ends. Germline CDR1 reads LGHNT; CDR2 reads FRNRAP. The CDR3, as DNA: TGTGCTAGTGGTTTGGTACGTGGCGGGGAGCTGTTTTTT. It codes for CASGLVRGGELFF.

This clonotype was seen repeatedly, ten times or more. The chain employs TRBV30 and TRBJ2-2; no reliable D call. The CDR3 is made up of 13 amino acids. Trimming cost V 4 bases and J 5 bases, with 11 bases left between them. In germline, CDR1 is GTSNPN, CDR2 SVGIG (reference sequence). CDR3 region: CAWNTVGTGELFF. CDR3 DNA: TGTGCCTGGAACACAGTAGGGACCGGGGAGCTGTTTTTT.

The sample holds a few counts of this clonotype. The genes are TRBV4-1 and TRBJ2-1, with D uncertain. The CDR3 runs 15 residues. Trimming stripped 1 base from V and 0 bases from J, with 7 bases between. The germline CDR1 and CDR2 sequences are MGHRA and YSYEKL. The CDR3 region is CASSQGPTSYNEQFF. CDR3 nucleotides: TGCGCCAGCAGCCAAGGCCCAACCTCCTACAATGAGCAGTTCTTC.

This clonotype has only a few counts. The genes are TRBV12-3 or TRBV12-4 and TRBJ2-3, with TRBD2 matching 12 bases. The CDR3 is made up of 17 amino acids. V was clipped by 3 bases and J by 3 bases; unmatched bases: 7. For the CDR3, the DNA is TGTGCCAGCAGTTTCCTCCTAGCGGGAGGGCCGACAGATACGCAGTATTTT. Its protein is CASSFLLAGGPTDTQYF.

CDR3 region: CASSQGREAFF. The CDR3 bases are TGCGCCAGCAGCCAAGGCCGAGAAGCTTTCTTT. The gene calls are TRBV4-1 and TRBJ1-1; D is unresolved. CDR1 is MGHRA, CDR2 YSYEKL, per germline. V lost 1 base and J 8 bases, leaving 5 bases between the germline ends. The CDR3 loop spans 11 amino acids.

This clonotype was seen many times. This chain links TRBV18 with TRBJ1-1; D may be TRBD1 (6 bases). The ends were cut back, 2 bases at V and 4 bases at J, with 11 bases in the middle. This CDR3 region has 14 residues. In germline, CDR1 is KGHSH, CDR2 LQKENI. For the CDR3, the DNA is TGTGCCAGCTCACCAAGGGGGAGCGGCACTGAAGCTTTCTTT. It encodes CASSPRGSGTEAFF.

The gene calls are TRBV7-8 and TRBJ2-7; 8 bases line up with TRBD2. Germline V lookup: CDR1 SGHVS, CDR2 FQNEAQ. Trimming took 5 bases from V and 6 from J; bases not matched to a gene: 9. CDR3 length: 14 residues. CDR3 sequence: CASSERSGGGEQYF. For the CDR3, the DNA is TGTGCCAGCAGCGAACGGTCCGGGGGGGGCGAGCAGTACTTC.

The rearrangement uses TRBV29-1 and TRBJ2-5; D not certain. Germline CDR1 is SQVTM and CDR2 is ANQGSEA. The CDR3 is made up of 14 amino acids. V was pared by 6 bases and J by 1 base, with 15 bases between. The DNA of the CDR3 is TGCAGCGTGGTTATGCGGACCACCCAAGAGACCCAGTACTTC. Amino acids: CSVVMRTTQETQYF.

This clonotype has just a few counts. The chain uses TRBV20-1 and TRBJ2-2, with 10 bases fitting TRBD2. Germline V lookup: CDR1 DFQATT, CDR2 SNEGSKA (reference sequence). V was pared by 0 bases and J by 2 bases, with 3 bases of the junction left unmatched. The CDR3 loop spans 16 amino acids. The CDR3 nucleotides are TGCAGTGCTAGAGACGGACTAGCGGATAACACCGGGGAGCTGTTTTTT. Translation: CSARDGLADNTGELFF.

This clonotype was recorded many times. The gene calls are TRBV20-1 and TRBJ2-7; D possibly corresponds to TRBD2 (5 bases). Trimming cost V 5 bases and J 6 bases, with 11 bases left between them. The CDR3 is made up of 11 amino acids. Germline CDR1 DFQATT, CDR2 SNEGSKA (reference sequence). The CDR3 spells CSAGLAREQYF. For the CDR3, the DNA is TGCAGTGCTGGACTGGCCCGCGAGCAGTACTTC.

The sample holds a few counts of this clonotype. V and J are TRBV28 and TRBJ2-5, with 14 bases identical to TRBD2. The V and J ends lost 3 bases and 2 bases, in that order; junction bases with no gene match: 14. The CDR3 contains 20 residues. Germline CDR1 is MDHEN and CDR2 is SYDVKM. Here the CDR3 DNA reads TGTGCCAGCAGTTTTTTGACTAGCGGGAGGGCAGGGGAAGGTCAAGAGACCCAGTACTTC. Translation: CASSFLTSGRAGEGQETQYF.

The chain combines TRBV7-3 with TRBJ2-1; D could derive from TRBD1 or TRBD2 (6 bases each). Trimming removed 5 bases at V and 4 bases at J, with 18 bases between. The CDR3 has 16 residues. Germline V gives CDR1 SGHTA, CDR2 FQGTGA. The CDR3 bases are TGTGCCAGCAGCGGCCAAACGGGGGCGGATTACAATGAGCAGTTCTTC. Amino acid sequence: CASSGQTGADYNEQFF.

With respect to this clonotype: Possible read error: a much larger clone is one base away. The rearrangement uses TRBV6-1 and TRBJ1-1, with TRBD1 as a possible D gene (6 bases). This CDR3 is 13 amino acids long. Germline loops: CDR1 MNHNS, CDR2 SASEGT. Trimming took 7 bases from V and 0 from J, leaving 9 bases between them. The CDR3 bases are TGTGCCAGCATTGGGGGCATGAACACTGAAGCTTTCTTT. This sequence encodes CASIGGMNTEAFF.